A single T cell receptor (beta chain) is shown here with its context. The data are from a study of blood T cell repertoires in COVID-19. About the study: The United States, Italy and Spain were the sources of the acute and convalescent COVID-19 samples. The cDNA or gDNA used as material had been derived from T cells, B-cell-depleted T cells, or PBMCs.

In the authors' workflow: Amplification of reference gene primers provided the estimated nucleated cell counts. The method was immunoSEQ multiplex PCR; TCRdb's version includes in-frame clones alone and lacks a portion of them. For V, J and clone size, that table is used; D and trimming come from the DNA. The table has hundreds of thousands of clones, about 88% seen once. The CDR3 covers 12 residues. The ends were cut back, 7 bases at V and 8 bases at J, with 17 bases in the middle. Germline CDR1 and CDR2: SQVTM and ANQGSEA. Specimen: peripheral blood. The chain combines TRBV29-1 with TRBJ1-2; D remains ambiguous. The TCR was taken from a man aged 40-55 years with acute or convalescent COVID-19. The CDR3 sequence: CSAMAGLSGYTF. CDR3 nucleotide sequence: TGCAGCGCCATGGCGGGCTTGTCCGGCTACACCTTC. The whole variable domain, filled in from reference TRBV29-1 and TRBJ1-2, reads SAVISQKPSRDICQRGTSLTIQCQVDSQVTMMFWYRQQPGQSLTLIATANQGSEATYESGFVIDKFPISRPNLTFSTLTVSNMSPEDSSIYLCSAMAGLSGYTFGSGTRLTVV.